This T cell receptor (beta chain) emerged from a study of blood T cell repertoires in COVID-19. V trimming: 5 bases; J trimming: 5 bases; junction bases outside the gene matches: 12. This CDR3 spans 19 amino acids. Germline loops: CDR1 MNHNY, CDR2 SVGAGI (reference sequence). Clones were sequenced by immunoSEQ multiplex PCR, and TCRdb holds only the in-frame ones, with some missing. The data contain about 170,000 clones, around nine tenths of them singletons. Input material: peripheral blood. This rearrangement joins TRBV6-6 to TRBJ2-2; 15 bases match TRBD2. The receptor comes from a man between 65 and 85 years old with acute or convalescent COVID-19. The DNA for the CDR3 is TGTGCCAGCAGTCGCGTCGCCGGGACTAGCGGGGGGAGGACCGGGGAGCTGTTTTTT. Translating it yields CASSRVAGTSGGRTGELFF.